These 28 T cell receptor beta chains were sequenced from one sample in a study of CXCR3-negative and CXCR3-positive naive CD8 T cells. The method, 5' RACE with UMI labels, was used to prepare the TRB cDNA libraries. Following a re-call of the 5' RACE reads, TCRdb has one entry per CDR3 protein and lacks DNA. Its clone listing holds about 43,000 distinct CDR3 sequences. The specimen sequenced was memory CD8+ T cells from blood. The receptors were sampled from a human donor in good health. Some clones in this sample may be carry-over from other donors' samples.

The chain employs TRBV18 and TRBJ2-5; TCRdb's assignment of TRBD1 cannot be checked, as there is no DNA. From germline, CDR1 is KGHSH and CDR2 LQKENI. The CDR3 runs 16 residues. The CDR3 loop reads CASSPLGQPLQETQYF.

This chain links TRBV4-1 with TRBJ2-1; TCRdb picks TRBD1, but there is no DNA to check that call. Germline V gives CDR1 MGHRA, CDR2 YSYEKL. The length of the CDR3 is 14 residues. The CDR3 protein is CASSQVGPANEQFF.

The V gene is TRBV20-1, the J gene TRBJ1-1; TCRdb's assignment of TRBD1 cannot be checked, as there is no DNA. The CDR3 is made up of 14 amino acids. Germline V CDR1 and CDR2: DFQATT, SNEGSKA (reference sequence). CDR3 in amino acids: CSARDPGGNTEAFF.

This chain links TRBV20-1 with TRBJ2-5; TCRdb's D gene call, TRBD1, goes unchecked for lack of DNA. The germline V gene has CDR1 DFQATT and CDR2 SNEGSKA (reference sequence). The CDR3 totals 13 residues. The CDR3 sequence is CSAPWGQQETQYF.

CDR3 protein: CASSGGQEMNTEAFF. The chain carries TRBV19 and TRBJ1-1; no DNA is available, so the TRBD1 call from TCRdb remains unchecked. This CDR3 is built from 15 residues. Germline values: CDR1 LNHDA, CDR2 SQIVND (reference sequence).

The genes are TRBV28 and TRBJ2-7; TCRdb indicates TRBD1, and absent DNA this call remains unverified. The CDR3 covers 17 residues. Germline V lookup: CDR1 MDHEN, CDR2 SYDVKM. CDR3 sequence: CASSFPGGALGPYEQYF.

CDR3 sequence reads: CASSTAREQETQYF. The chain uses TRBV7-8 and TRBJ2-5; TCRdb's assignment of TRBD1 cannot be checked, as there is no DNA. In germline, CDR1 is SGHVS, CDR2 FQNEAQ. The CDR3 has 14 amino acids.

CDR3 protein: CASSWEGRSYNEQFF. This sequence joins TRBV5-5 and TRBJ2-1. The germline gives CDR1 SGHKS, CDR2 YYEKEE (reference sequence). The CDR3 runs 15 residues.

CDR3 amino acids: CASSLARTGGSDTQYF. The gene calls are TRBV7-8 and TRBJ2-3; absent DNA, TCRdb's TRBD1 call cannot be checked. In germline, CDR1 is SGHVS, CDR2 FQNEAQ. The CDR3 is 16 amino acids.

V and J are TRBV5-1 and TRBJ1-2; with no DNA, the TCRdb D assignment of TRBD1 cannot be verified. This CDR3 spans 13 amino acids. Germline CDR1 SGHRS, CDR2 YFSETQ. CDR3 protein: CASSLVGGDGYTF.

The chain's CDR3 is CASSLAGEANEQFF. The chain couples TRBV6-6 to TRBJ2-1; TCRdb proposes TRBD2, but this gene call is untestable without DNA. This CDR3 has 14 residues. Germline V lookup: CDR1 MNHNY, CDR2 SVGAGI (reference sequence).

CDR3 sequence: CASSEEERRSTDTQYF. The chain joins TRBV2 to TRBJ2-3; checking the TCRdb D call of TRBD2 is not possible without DNA. The CDR3 sequence is 16 residues long. Germline CDR1 SNHLY, CDR2 FYNNEI.

The V gene is TRBV19, the J gene TRBJ2-3; TCRdb lists TRBD1, though no DNA is available to test this call. The V gene's germline CDR1 is LNHDA and CDR2 SQIVND (reference sequence). This CDR3 has 13 amino acids. The CDR3 loop is CATSRGAPDTQYF.

Judged by frequency, this clonotype is medium-sized. This chain's CDR3 is CASRQIIGGNSPLHF. J is TRBJ1-6 and V is TRBV7-6; the D call from TCRdb, TRBD1, cannot be confirmed without DNA. Germline V CDR1 and CDR2: SGHVS, FNYEAQ. The CDR3 is 15 amino acids.

The J gene is TRBJ2-1, the V gene TRBV7-9; lacking DNA, the TRBD1 call made by TCRdb goes unchecked. CDR1 is SEHNR, CDR2 FQNEAQ, per germline (reference sequence). The CDR3 runs to 13 residues. The CDR3 is CATRTGVFNEQFF.

The chain uses TRBV4-2 and TRBJ2-1; TCRdb designates TRBD1, a call that cannot be tested without DNA. The germline V gene encodes CDR1 LGHNA and CDR2 YNFKEQ. The CDR3 has 13 residues. CDR3 loop: CASSQIPGNEQFF.

The chain couples TRBV6-2 or TRBV6-3 to TRBJ1-1; TCRdb proposes TRBD1, but this gene call is untestable without DNA. The CDR3 is 15 residues long. Germline V lookup: CDR1 MNHEY, CDR2 SVGEGT. This chain's CDR3 is CASSWGQVGNTEAFF.

This chain links TRBV20-1 with TRBJ2-7; TCRdb returns TRBD1, unconfirmable since there is no DNA. Germline CDR1 and CDR2: DFQATT and SNEGSKA (reference sequence). CDR3 length: 14 residues. The CDR3 spells CSAGTAGPTYEQYF.

This chain uses TRBV20-1 with TRBJ1-5; with no DNA, the TCRdb D assignment of TRBD1 cannot be verified. Germline CDR1 and CDR2: DFQATT and SNEGSKA (reference sequence). CDR3 length: 14 amino acids. Here the CDR3 reads CSANSGTENQPQHF.

The chain carries TRBV6-2 or TRBV6-3 and TRBJ2-7; lacking DNA, the TRBD1 call made by TCRdb goes unchecked. Germline V gives CDR1 MNHEY, CDR2 SVGEGT. The CDR3 length is 15 residues. Here the CDR3 reads CASSDPAGATYEQYF.

The chain is built from TRBV7-8 and TRBJ2-5; as DNA is missing, the TRBD2 call by TCRdb cannot be tested. The V gene's germline CDR1 is SGHVS and CDR2 FQNEAQ. This CDR3 comprises 14 residues. CDR3 sequence reads: CASSLGRQRETQYF.

According to its frequency, this clonotype is medium-sized. The chain uses TRBV11-2 and TRBJ1-1. Germline V gene sequence: CDR1 SGHAT, CDR2 FQNNGV. The CDR3 extends over 12 amino acids. The CDR3 spells CASSPAADEAFF.

The chain joins TRBV6-2 or TRBV6-3 to TRBJ2-5. Per germline, CDR1 MNHEY and CDR2 SVGEGT. The CDR3 runs to 13 residues. CDR3 sequence reads: CASSPTGQETQYF.

The V gene is TRBV20-1, the J gene TRBJ2-7; with no DNA, the TCRdb D assignment of TRBD1 cannot be verified. Germline-derived CDR1 and CDR2 are DFQATT and SNEGSKA (reference sequence). The CDR3 covers 14 residues. The chain's CDR3 is CSAIDRVSSYEQYF.

The CDR3 protein is CSARAPGTLNTGELFF. The gene calls are TRBV20-1 and TRBJ2-2; TCRdb names TRBD1, which stays unverified in the absence of DNA. Germline-derived CDR1 and CDR2 are DFQATT and SNEGSKA (reference sequence). This CDR3 region has 16 residues.

This rearrangement joins TRBV6-4 to TRBJ2-1; the D call of TRBD2 rests on TCRdb alone, since no DNA is present to check it. CDR1 is MRHNA, CDR2 SNTAGT, per germline. This CDR3 region has 15 residues. The CDR3 here is CASSPTSGGGQEQFF.

This chain joins TRBV5-1 and TRBJ2-7; without DNA, the TCRdb call of TRBD1 cannot be checked. From germline, CDR1 is SGHRS and CDR2 YFSETQ. This CDR3 contains 16 residues. CDR3 sequence: CASSLVGGAGSYEQYF.

The chain joins TRBV20-1 to TRBJ2-3; the TRBD1 assignment by TCRdb is unverifiable without DNA. This CDR3 spans 14 amino acids. Germline CDR1 reads DFQATT; CDR2 reads SNEGSKA (reference sequence). Here the CDR3 reads CSASSGFGADTQYF.